This entry lists 30 T cell receptor beta chains sequenced from one sample in a study of tumor and adjacent non-tumor tissue in lung cancer. A modified ARM-PCR protocol with three rounds of nested PCR amplified TCRbeta. In TCRdb, the multiplex PCR reads were re-called with MiXCR into one record per CDR3 protein. The table has 48,000 or so distinct CDR3 sequences, 64% seen once; the top ten hold approximately 31%. This sample's RNA came from whole unsorted tissue. More than 3 cm separated this lung sample from the edge of the tumor. Source material: distant non-tumor lung tissue. The source is an older woman with non-small cell lung cancer.

Points on this clonotype: The conserved phenylalanine or tryptophan is not found at the CDR3 terminus, so this likely reflects a read error. The DNA is omitted, as the CDR3 cannot be located on it reliably, and the CDR3 follows TCRdb's listing. This sequence joins TRBV6-6 and TRBJ2-7; TRBD2 is taken as the D call from the table, unchecked against the DNA. The germline V gene encodes CDR1 MNHNY and CDR2 SVGAGI (reference sequence). The CDR3 is made up of 16 amino acids, end residues included. CDR3 sequence reads: CASSYSPSGSSYEQYL.

Of note for this clonotype: At one end, the junction sequence differs from germline, possibly due to a read error. The chain employs TRBV12-3 or TRBV12-4 and TRBJ2-1, with D perhaps matching TRBD2 (5 bases). The CDR3 runs to 12 residues. The CDR3 nucleotides are TGTACCAGCAGTACGCTTTCGGGAGAGCAGTTCTTC. It encodes CTSSTLSGEQFF.

With respect to this clonotype: This may be a read error, as it is one base from a much larger clone. The chain has TRBV29-1 and TRBJ2-5; D is unclear. The J call may be incorrect, as the DNA end agrees better with TRBJ2-1. This CDR3 is 13 amino acids long. CDR1 SQVTM and CDR2 ANQGSEA come from the germline V gene. The DNA for the CDR3 is TGCAGCGTTGAAGTTCTCCCACAAGAGACCCAGTTCTTC. Amino acids: CSVEVLPQETQFF.

Worth noting for this clonotype: The germline gene is not matched at one end of the junction; a read error may be the cause. This chain links TRBV5-4 with TRBJ2-3, with 7 positions matching TRBD1. Germline V lookup: CDR1 SGHNT, CDR2 YYREEE (reference sequence). This CDR3 region has 15 residues. The CDR3 coding sequence is TGTGCCAGCAGTGCAAGGGGGCGGAGCAGAGATACACAGTATTTT. Translation gives CASSARGRSRDTQYF. The entire variable domain, with the rest obtained from reference TRBV5-4 and TRBJ2-3, is as follows: ETGVTQSPTHLIKTRGQQVTLRCSSQSGHNTVSWYQQALGQGPQFIFQYYREEENGRGNFPPRFSGLQFPNYSSELNVNALELDDSALYLCASSARGRSRDTQYFGPGTRLTVL.

Of note for this clonotype: Given a much more abundant clone one base away, this may be a read error. The V gene is TRBV6-4, the J gene TRBJ1-1; 8 positions match TRBD1. Trimming removed 2 bases from V and 5 bases from J; junction bases left unmatched: 19. CDR1 is MRHNA and CDR2 is SNTAGT in the germline V gene. The CDR3 totals 19 residues. The CDR3 protein is CASSDRDRSRVHGWTEAFF. The CDR3 region has the DNA TGTGCCAGCAGTGACAGGGACAGGAGTAGAGTCCATGGATGGACTGAAGCTTTCTTT.

In regard to this clonotype: Compared with germline, one end of the junction differs, possibly owing to a read error. The V call is TRBV6-5, the J call TRBJ2-3; TRBD2 matches at 8 bases. The length of the CDR3 is 20 residues. Per the germline V gene, CDR1 is MNHEY and CDR2 is SVGAGI. Here the CDR3 DNA reads TGTGCCAGCAAAAAAACGGGACTAGGGGGAGGTCGGGGGATCACAGATACGCAGTACTTT. Amino acid sequence: CASKKTGLGGGRGITDTQYF.

The gene calls are TRBV20-1 and TRBJ1-2; TRBD1 matches 10 bases. This CDR3 spans 16 amino acids. Trimming removed 7 bases from V and 3 bases from J; junction bases left unmatched: 14. Per germline, CDR1 DFQATT and CDR2 SNEGSKA (reference sequence). Here the CDR3 DNA reads TGCAGTGTCCTGACCCTGACAGGGGGCTTCTACTATGGCTACACCTTC. Protein sequence: CSVLTLTGGFYYGYTF.

This clonotype was counted at least ten times. This chain uses TRBV6-2 or TRBV6-3 with TRBJ1-1; 8 bases map to TRBD1. V lost 7 bases and J lost 4; bases outside the gene matches: 5. Germline CDR1 is MNHEY and CDR2 is SVGEGT. The CDR3 totals 13 residues. The CDR3 loop reads CASTLTGGTEAFF. The DNA for the CDR3 is TGTGCCAGCACCCTAACAGGGGGCACTGAAGCTTTCTTT.

J is TRBJ2-7 and V is TRBV29-1; 8 bases map to TRBD2. CDR3 length: 11 amino acids. Germline-derived CDR1 and CDR2 are SQVTM and ANQGSEA. This CDR3 is CSVRSGREQYF. The CDR3 region has the DNA TGCAGTGTTAGAAGCGGGAGAGAGCAGTACTTC.

This clonotype has ten or more counts. The CDR3 loop reads CASSFGGRTSEAFF. Here the CDR3 DNA reads TGTGCCAGCAGTTTTGGGGGGAGAACATCTGAAGCTTTCTTT. The chain links TRBV12-3 or TRBV12-4 to TRBJ1-1; D perhaps matches TRBD1 (5 bases). V was pared by 3 bases and J by 6 bases, with 14 bases between. The CDR3 is 14 amino acids.

This clonotype appeared a single time. With a much larger clone just one base away, this may be a read error. V and J are TRBV7-9 and TRBJ1-5; 10 nucleotides agree with TRBD1. CDR1 and CDR2 (germline): SEHNR, FQNEAQ (reference sequence). This CDR3 spans 15 amino acids. The CDR3 loop reads CASSLGQGANQPHHF. The CDR3 region has the DNA TGTGCCAGCAGCTTAGGACAGGGGGCGAATCAGCCCCACCATTTT.

Note on this clonotype: Possible read error: a much larger clone is one base away. V gene TRBV4-1 combines with J gene TRBJ1-1, with D possibly TRBD1 on 5 matching bases. CDR3 length: 15 amino acids. CDR1 and CDR2 (germline): MGHRA, YSYEKL. As DNA, the CDR3 is TGCGCCAACAGCCAAGATCCCAGGGCTTACACTGAAGCTTTCTTT. Translating gives CANSQDPRAYTEAFF.

The table lists this clonotype with a few counts. The junction differs from germline at one of its ends, possibly a read error. The V and J genes are TRBV24-1 and TRBJ2-1; 12 bases are a match to TRBD2. Germline V gene lookup returns CDR1 KGHDR and CDR2 SFDVKD. The CDR3 is made up of 17 amino acids. The CDR3 is CVTSDGATSGSNNEQFF. The CDR3 bases are TGTGTCACCAGTGATGGCGCGACTAGCGGGAGTAACAATGAGCAGTTCTTC.

Remarks on this clonotype: Relative to the germline gene, one junction end is altered; a read error may explain this. V usage is TRBV29-1 and J usage is TRBJ1-2, with D possibly matching TRBD1 (6 bases). The CDR3 runs 14 residues. From germline, CDR1 is SQVTM and CDR2 ANQGSEA. This chain's CDR3 is CSVEDLGGAGGYIF. CDR3 DNA sequence: TGCAGCGTCGAAGACCTGGGGGGCGCGGGTGGCTACATCTTC.

In regard to this clonotype: Without the conserved terminal phenylalanine or tryptophan, this CDR3 likely stems from a read error. Because the CDR3's place on the DNA is in doubt, the DNA is left out and the CDR3 is given as listed by TCRdb. The chain uses TRBV20-1 and TRBJ2-7; the DNA was not used to check the table's D call, TRBD2. Ends included, the CDR3 has 14 residues. Per germline, CDR1 DFQATT and CDR2 SNEGSKA (reference sequence). The CDR3 here is CSTIPGLAGVGEYL.

With regard to this clonotype: At one of its ends the junction is not consistent with the germline gene, which may arise from a read error. The rearrangement uses TRBV10-2 and TRBJ1-1; the D is unclear. Per germline, CDR1 WSHSY and CDR2 SAAADI. The CDR3 totals 15 residues. The CDR3 reads CASSEWSILNTEALF. The DNA for the CDR3 is TGCGCCAGCAGTGAGTGGAGCATTCTGAACACAGAAGCTCTCTTT.

Worth noting for this clonotype: Sequence at one end of the junction differs from germline and may be a read error. V is TRBV6-1 and J is TRBJ1-5, with D perhaps TRBD1 (6 bases). Per the germline V gene, CDR1 is MNHNS and CDR2 is SASEGT. This CDR3 is built from 14 residues. The CDR3 is CASNVSRDNRPQHF. The CDR3 DNA is TGTGCCAGCAATGTCTCCAGGGACAATCGGCCCCAGCATTTT.

Turning to this clonotype: A junction boundary mismatches the germline segment, possibly from a read error. The V and J genes are TRBV13 and TRBJ2-7; D not resolved. The CDR3 length is 17 residues. Germline values: CDR1 PRHDT, CDR2 FYEKMQ (reference sequence). The CDR3 DNA reads as TGTGCCAGCAGCAAATTTTTGAACACGGTCGAAATATACGACCAGTACTTC. Translation gives CASSKFLNTVEIYDQYF. Drawing the rest from reference TRBV13 and TRBJ2-7, the complete variable domain is AAGVIQSPRHLIKEKRETATLKCYPIPRHDTVYWYQQGPGQDPQFLISFYEKMQSDKGSIPDRFSAQQFSDYHSELNMSSLELGDSALYFCASSKFLNTVEIYDQYFGPGTRLTVT.

This clonotype came up once. The CDR3 end shows no conserved phenylalanine or tryptophan, and so a read error is likely. The rearrangement uses TRBV29-1 and TRBJ2-3, with 8 bases identical to TRBD1. Germline-derived CDR1 and CDR2 are SQVTM and ANQGSEA. This CDR3 contains 14 residues. This chain's CDR3 is CSVARETGTGTQYL. CDR3 in DNA: TGCAGCGTTGCCCGGGAGACAGGGACAGGTACGCAGTATCTT.

The CDR3 coding sequence is TGCGCCAGCAAGGAATATGCCAGGACTAGCGGCTACGAGCAGTACTTC. This gives the protein CASKEYARTSGYEQYF. This chain links TRBV5-1 with TRBJ2-7; TRBD2 matches at 10 bases. V was pared by 6 bases and J by 3 bases, with 12 bases of the junction left unmatched. The CDR3 has 16 amino acids. Per the germline V gene, CDR1 is SGHRS and CDR2 is YFSETQ.

In the case of this clonotype: Given a much more abundant clone one base away, this may be a read error. The chain couples TRBV14 to TRBJ2-1, with 7 bases matching TRBD2. The junction had 10 bases not matched to a gene; V was cut back by 4 bases and J by 4 bases. The CDR3 spans 16 residues. The germline V gene has CDR1 SGHDN and CDR2 FVKESK. As DNA, the CDR3 is TGTGCCAGCAGCCCCCTGGGACTAACGAATTACAATGAGCAGTTCTTC. Its translation: CASSPLGLTNYNEQFF.

This clonotype was recorded a few times. The chain employs TRBV19 and TRBJ1-5; the D gene is possibly TRBD1 (5 bases). The V end was cut by 0 bases, the J end by 4 bases, with 7 bases between. Germline CDR1 is LNHDA and CDR2 is SQIVND (reference sequence). The CDR3 sequence is 14 residues long. The CDR3 sequence is CASSIDRGNQPQHF. The DNA for the CDR3 is TGTGCCAGTAGTATAGATCGGGGGAATCAGCCCCAGCATTTT.

For this clonotype: A much larger clone differs by one base, so this may be a read error. The genes are TRBV24-1 and TRBJ2-1; D gene uncertain. The germline V gene has CDR1 KGHDR and CDR2 SFDVKD. The CDR3 loop spans 14 amino acids. This CDR3 is CAISDPASFNEQFF. The CDR3 DNA reads TGTGCCATCAGTGACCCCGCCTCATTCAATGAGCAGTTCTTC.

This clonotype has only one observation. A read error may explain this, as a much larger clone is one base away. CDR3 region: CASSKDRTGELFF. DNA of the CDR3: TGTGCCAGCAGCAAGGACAGGACCGGGGAGCTGTTTTTT. The chain has TRBV28 and TRBJ2-2; 7 bases line up with TRBD1. The CDR3 runs to 13 residues. From germline, CDR1 is MDHEN and CDR2 SYDVKM. Unmatched junction bases numbered 3, after V lost 6 bases and J lost 5 bases.

This clonotype appeared a single time. A much larger clone differs by one base, so this may be a read error. This sequence joins TRBV7-9 and TRBJ1-2; D remains ambiguous. The CDR3 is made up of 15 amino acids. Germline V gives CDR1 SEHNR, CDR2 FQNEAQ (reference sequence). CDR3 sequence: CACSSNGPALPGYTF. CDR3 in DNA: TGTGCCTGCAGCTCTAACGGCCCGGCGCTTCCTGGCTACACCTTC.

In nucleotides, the CDR3 is TGCAGTGCCAGAAAGGCAGCCGCGTACACCGGGGAGCTGTTTTTT. Translating it yields CSARKAAAYTGELFF. The J gene is TRBJ2-2, the V gene TRBV20-1; D is unclear. Trimming cost V 6 bases and J 3 bases, with 17 bases left between them. CDR3 length equals 15 residues. Germline-derived CDR1 and CDR2 are DFQATT and SNEGSKA (reference sequence).

A remark on this clonotype: The junction differs from germline at one of its ends, possibly a read error. V gene TRBV4-2 combines with J gene TRBJ2-3, with no clear D. Germline V gene sequence: CDR1 LGHNA, CDR2 YNFKEQ. There are 17 residues in the CDR3. The CDR3 region is CASSLFGLVRSPDTQYF. For the CDR3, the DNA is TGTGCCAGCAGCCTCTTTGGCCTGGTTAGGAGCCCAGATACCCAGTATTTT.

With regard to this clonotype: Compared with germline, one end of the junction differs, possibly owing to a read error. The CDR3 loop is CSVEWEGGQCF. CDR3 coding DNA: TGCAGTGTTGAGTGGGAGGGAGGTCAGTGTTTT. The J gene is TRBJ2-3, the V gene TRBV29-1, with 7 bases identical to TRBD2. Germline CDR1 and CDR2: SQVTM and ANQGSEA. CDR3 length equals 11 residues.

This clonotype was recorded only once. The J gene is TRBJ1-5, the V gene TRBV6-2 or TRBV6-3; D gene ambiguous. Germline V gene data show CDR1 as MNHEY and CDR2 as SVGEGT. The V end was cut by 6 bases, the J end by 12 bases, with 18 bases between. The CDR3 loop spans 13 amino acids. CDR3 coding DNA: TGTGCCAGCAGCCCACTGGCCGACGTGGGCCAGCATTTT. Translated: CASSPLADVGQHF.

This clonotype occurred a few times. V usage is TRBV25-1 and J usage is TRBJ1-2; D unresolved. The germline gives CDR1 MGHDK, CDR2 SYGVNS. V gave up 3 bases and J gave up 8 bases, with 10 bases separating them. The CDR3 is made up of 12 amino acids. CDR3 bases: TGTGCCAGCAGTGAGGGAGGAGGCGGCTACACCTTC. Amino acid sequence: CASSEGGGGYTF.